Below, 21 T cell receptor beta chains from the same sample are listed, as sequenced in a study of shared clonotypes between healthy human individuals. Sequenced by immunoSEQ multiplex PCR; TCRdb stores in-frame clones only, minus some. Here the sample spans millions of clones, approximately 94% being singletons. Naive CD8 cells, CD45RO-negative and positively selected for CCR7, excluded terminally differentiated effector memory CD45RA+ cells. The material sequenced was naive CD8+ T cells sorted from blood. The receptors shown here come from a man in his late teens or twenties in good health.

The gene calls are TRBV6-4 and TRBJ2-5, with D perhaps TRBD1 (6 bases). The V end lost 0 bases, the J end lost 5 bases, and 13 bases lay between the germline ends. Germline V CDR1 and CDR2: MRHNA, SNTAGT. The CDR3 length is 15 residues. In DNA, the CDR3 is TGTGCCAGCAGTGACTCGACAGGTTTGGGGGAGACCCAGTACTTC. This sequence encodes CASSDSTGLGETQYF.

The rearrangement joins TRBV6-5 to TRBJ1-6; D is unclear. Between the trimmed V and J ends, which lost 2 bases and 7 bases, there was a span of 6 bases. The V gene's germline CDR1 is MNHEY and CDR2 SVGAGI. The CDR3 covers 13 residues. The CDR3 region has the DNA TGTGCCAGCAGTTACAACCAAAATTCACCCCTCCACTTT. This gives the protein CASSYNQNSPLHF.

This sequence joins TRBV28 and TRBJ2-7, with no clear D. In germline, CDR1 is MDHEN, CDR2 SYDVKM. This CDR3 region has 15 residues. The V and J ends lost 6 bases and 2 bases respectively, with 17 bases between them. The CDR3 protein is CASSPPAGWAYEQYF. CDR3 DNA sequence: TGTGCCAGCAGCCCACCCGCCGGTTGGGCCTACGAGCAGTACTTC.

V gene TRBV7-9 combines with J gene TRBJ2-7; TRBD1 matches at 7 bases. The V and J ends lost 4 bases and 6 bases, in that order; junction bases with no gene match: 12. The CDR3 consists of 15 residues. Germline V gene sequence: CDR1 SEHNR, CDR2 FQNEAQ (reference sequence). CDR3 bases: TGTGCCAGCAGCTCGCCGATTGACAGGGTGGCCGAGCAGTACTTC. It yields the protein CASSSPIDRVAEQYF.

The chain is built from TRBV27 and TRBJ1-2; 9 nucleotides agree with TRBD1. V lost 2 bases to trimming and J lost 6 bases; unmatched junction nucleotides: 13. The germline V gene encodes CDR1 MNHEY and CDR2 SMNVEV (reference sequence). The CDR3 consists of 17 residues. The CDR3 is CASSLRGIQGAVNGYTF. For the CDR3, the DNA is TGTGCCAGCAGTTTAAGAGGGATACAGGGGGCAGTCAATGGCTACACCTTC.

This chain uses TRBV28 with TRBJ2-7, with D possibly matching TRBD1 (5 bases). The CDR3 runs 13 residues. V lost 6 bases, J lost 4 bases, and 13 bases lay in between. Germline V lookup: CDR1 MDHEN, CDR2 SYDVKM. CDR3 residues: CASSPSQGYEQYF. CDR3 DNA: TGTGCCAGCAGCCCCTCCCAGGGATACGAGCAGTACTTC.

Turning to this clone: Other DNA sequences of this sample code for an identical CDR3. The chain has TRBV7-9 and TRBJ2-3; D might be TRBD2 (6 bases). This CDR3 is 15 amino acids long. Germline V gives CDR1 SEHNR, CDR2 FQNEAQ (reference sequence). V was clipped by 3 bases and J by 2 bases, with 12 bases between them. Here the CDR3 reads CASSLVGGLTDTQYF. CDR3 in DNA: TGTGCCAGCAGCTTGGTCGGGGGACTCACAGATACGCAGTATTTT.

With respect to this clone: Other DNA sequences in this specimen translate into the identical CDR3. The chain joins TRBV13 to TRBJ2-7; possibly TRBD2 for D (5 bases). The CDR3 has 14 residues. V lost 5 bases, J lost 0 bases, and 11 bases lay in between. Germline V gene lookup returns CDR1 PRHDT and CDR2 FYEKMQ (reference sequence). The CDR3 DNA is TGTGCCAGCAGCATAACGGGGAGCTCCTACGAGCAGTACTTC. As protein: CASSITGSSYEQYF.

This clone showed up just a few times. This same CDR3 is encoded by further DNA sequences in the sample. V is TRBV25-1 and J is TRBJ1-1; D uncertain. The CDR3 runs 12 residues. Trimming took off 4 bases at V and 1 base at J, with 4 bases between the two ends. Germline CDR1 MGHDK, CDR2 SYGVNS. The CDR3 DNA is TGTGCCAGCAGTGCAGGGAACACTGAAGCTTTCTTT. As protein: CASSAGNTEAFF.

The chain links TRBV5-1 to TRBJ2-6, with unresolved D. CDR1 SGHRS and CDR2 YFSETQ come from the germline V gene. V dropped 0 bases and J dropped 3 bases, with 7 bases sitting between them. This CDR3 is 15 amino acids long. As DNA, the CDR3 is TGCGCCAGCAGCTTGGTGACCAGTGGGGCCAACGTCCTGACTTTC. Protein sequence: CASSLVTSGANVLTF.

With respect to this clone: This same CDR3 is encoded by further DNA sequences in the sample. V is TRBV27 and J is TRBJ1-1, with 7 bases lining up with TRBD1. With V trimmed by 5 bases and J by 1 base, 4 bases remained unmatched. The germline gives CDR1 MNHEY, CDR2 SMNVEV (reference sequence). The CDR3 has 14 amino acids. The CDR3 sequence: CASSPGGGNTEAFF. CDR3 coding DNA: TGTGCCAGCAGTCCAGGGGGGGGGAACACTGAAGCTTTCTTT.

A note on this clone: The identical CDR3 is also encoded by other nucleotide sequences in the sample. V gene TRBV7-2 combines with J gene TRBJ2-2; D ambiguous. CDR3 length: 13 residues. The germline gives CDR1 SGHTA, CDR2 FQGNSA. The V end lost 1 base, the J end lost 5 bases, and 5 bases lay between the germline ends. CDR3 sequence (DNA): TGTGCCAGCAGCTTAGAGGGTACCGGGGAGCTGTTTTTT. As protein: CASSLEGTGELFF. Drawing the rest from reference TRBV7-2 and TRBJ2-2, the complete variable domain is GAGVSQSPSNKVTEKGKDVELRCDPISGHTALYWYRQSLGQGLEFLIYFQGNSAPDKSGLPSDRFSAERTGGSVSTLTIQRTQQEDSAVYLCASSLEGTGELFFGEGSRLTVL.

This chain's CDR3 is CASSPSGMAQFF. CDR3 coding DNA: TGTGCCAGCTCTCCCTCAGGGATGGCTCAGTTCTTC. The rearrangement uses TRBV9 and TRBJ2-1; possible D gene TRBD1, 5 bases. This CDR3 comprises 12 residues. Germline lookup yields CDR1 SGDLS and CDR2 YYNGEE. Trimming removed 7 bases at V and 13 bases at J, with 18 bases between.

The chain recombines TRBV7-9 with TRBJ1-2, with TRBD1 matching over 8 bases. J was trimmed by 1 base and V by 3 bases; bases with no gene match: 4. The CDR3 runs 15 residues. Germline-derived CDR1 and CDR2 are SEHNR and FQNEAQ (reference sequence). CDR3 in DNA: TGTGCCAGCAGCTTTGGGACAGGATATAACTATGGCTACACCTTC. It encodes CASSFGTGYNYGYTF.

CDR3 amino acids: CASSQLSGPSSYEQYF. The CDR3 coding sequence is TGCGCCAGCAGCCAATTGTCTGGACCTAGCTCCTACGAGCAGTACTTC. V usage is TRBV4-3 and J usage is TRBJ2-7, with no clear D. The germline gives CDR1 LGHNA, CDR2 YSLEER. This CDR3 region has 16 residues. The ends were cut back, 2 bases at V and 0 bases at J, with 14 bases in the middle.

The chain carries TRBV27 and TRBJ2-3; no firm D call. The CDR3 runs to 15 residues. Trimming took 8 bases from V and 1 from J, leaving 16 bases between them. Germline-derived CDR1 and CDR2 are MNHEY and SMNVEV (reference sequence). The CDR3 sequence: CASALTSTGTDTQYF. CDR3 in DNA: TGTGCCAGCGCGCTGACTTCTACCGGCACAGATACGCAGTATTTT.

This chain joins TRBV4-3 and TRBJ2-7; the D gene is possibly TRBD2 (6 bases). CDR3 size: 15 residues. The germline V gene encodes CDR1 LGHNA and CDR2 YSLEER. V was shortened by 1 base and J by 2 bases, with 12 bases between the two germline ends. The CDR3 nucleotides read TGCGCCAGCAGCCAAGGGGGCGGGGAAACCTACGAGCAGTACTTC. It specifies CASSQGGGETYEQYF.

This clone was detected a few times. This CDR3 reads CASKRGQKEGEQYF. The CDR3 nucleotides read TGTGCCAGCAAGCGGGGGCAGAAGGAGGGCGAGCAGTACTTC. This chain uses TRBV19 with TRBJ2-7; 8 bases fit TRBD2. This CDR3 has 14 residues. V was pared by 9 bases and J by 6 bases, with 13 bases of the junction left unmatched. The germline V gene has CDR1 LNHDA and CDR2 SQIVND (reference sequence).

The rearrangement joins TRBV5-1 to TRBJ1-6; a weak D match, TRBD1 (6 bases). The V gene's germline CDR1 is SGHRS and CDR2 YFSETQ. The CDR3 contains 16 residues. V was cut by 0 bases and J by 7 bases, with 14 bases left in between. The CDR3 sequence: CASSLEVGRGNSPLHF. CDR3 bases: TGCGCCAGCAGCTTGGAGGTAGGCAGGGGAAATTCACCCCTCCACTTT.

The V and J genes are TRBV20-1 and TRBJ2-1; D may be TRBD2 (5 bases). Trimming removed 6 bases from V and 10 bases from J, with 13 bases in between. This CDR3 is 11 amino acids long. Germline lookup yields CDR1 DFQATT and CDR2 SNEGSKA (reference sequence). CDR3 protein: CSAKVGVEQFF. DNA for the CDR3: TGCAGTGCGAAAGTCGGGGTCGAGCAGTTCTTC.

The rearrangement uses TRBV7-6 and TRBJ1-3, with D possibly matching TRBD1 (6 bases). This CDR3 region has 15 residues. Germline V lookup: CDR1 SGHVS, CDR2 FNYEAQ. With 0 bases removed from V and 0 bases from J, the gap between germline ends came to 6 bases. The CDR3 sequence is CASSLAGGSGNTIYF. The CDR3 bases are TGTGCCAGCAGCTTAGCAGGGGGCTCTGGAAACACCATATATTTT.